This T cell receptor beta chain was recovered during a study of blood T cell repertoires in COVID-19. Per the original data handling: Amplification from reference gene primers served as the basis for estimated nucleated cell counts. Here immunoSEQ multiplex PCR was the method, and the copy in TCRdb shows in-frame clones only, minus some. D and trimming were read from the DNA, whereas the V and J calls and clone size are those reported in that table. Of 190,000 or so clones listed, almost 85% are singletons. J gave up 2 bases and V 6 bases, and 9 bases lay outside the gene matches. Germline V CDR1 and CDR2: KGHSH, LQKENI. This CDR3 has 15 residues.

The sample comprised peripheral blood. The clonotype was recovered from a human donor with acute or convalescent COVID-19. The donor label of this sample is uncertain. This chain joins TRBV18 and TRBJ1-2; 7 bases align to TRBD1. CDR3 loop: CASSRTGVTNYGYTF. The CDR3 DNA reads TGTGCCAGCTCGCGCACAGGGGTAACGAACTATGGCTACACCTTC.